A single TCR beta chain is shown here with its context. Antigen specificity is unknown. The PCR contained 60 Vbeta and 13 Jbeta primers. Sequencing used immunoSEQ multiplex PCR; TCRdb keeps in-frame clones, though not all of them. This sample yields roughly 150,000 clones, of which 70% to 80% are seen a single time; roughly 2.3% belongs to the top ten. This sample stems from a study of cytomegalovirus exposure and HLA in healthy donors. General study findings and limits: HLA alleles were associated with 15,000 to 20,000 TCR beta sequences in a later analysis at 0.05 false discovery rate. Rates of TCR association differed by HLA locus in a later analysis, with DRB1 highest and HLA-C lowest. One variant, a missense change in DCLRE1C, was linked in a later analysis to TCR beta V- and J-gene trimming. In a later analysis, the majority of CMV-associated beta chains seemingly showed HLA restriction.

Germline CDR1 and CDR2: SQVTM and ANQGSEA. This CDR3 has 15 amino acids. With 4 bases clipped from V and 4 bases from J, the junction kept 10 bases outside the gene matches. The sequenced sample was PBMCs. The V and J genes are TRBV29-1 and TRBJ2-3; 8 bases agree with TRBD1. This clonotype originated in a man between 25 and 39 years old in good health and CMV-seronegative. The chain's CDR3 is CSVVGLGQEPDTQYF. DNA for the CDR3: TGCAGCGTTGTCGGGTTGGGACAGGAGCCAGATACGCAGTATTTT.